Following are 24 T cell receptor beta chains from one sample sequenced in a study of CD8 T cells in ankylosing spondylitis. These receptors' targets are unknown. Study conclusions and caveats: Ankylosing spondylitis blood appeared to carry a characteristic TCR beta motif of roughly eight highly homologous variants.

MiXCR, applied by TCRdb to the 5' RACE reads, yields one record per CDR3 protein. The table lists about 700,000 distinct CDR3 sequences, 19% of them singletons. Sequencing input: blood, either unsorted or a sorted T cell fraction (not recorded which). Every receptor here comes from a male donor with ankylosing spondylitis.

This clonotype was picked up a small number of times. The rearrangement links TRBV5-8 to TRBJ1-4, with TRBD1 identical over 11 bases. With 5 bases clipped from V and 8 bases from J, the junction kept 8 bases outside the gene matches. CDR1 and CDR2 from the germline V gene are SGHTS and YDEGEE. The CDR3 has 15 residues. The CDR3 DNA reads TGTGCCAGCAGTTCAGGGACAGGGGGAAAGGAAAAACTGTTTTTT. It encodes CASSSGTGGKEKLFF.

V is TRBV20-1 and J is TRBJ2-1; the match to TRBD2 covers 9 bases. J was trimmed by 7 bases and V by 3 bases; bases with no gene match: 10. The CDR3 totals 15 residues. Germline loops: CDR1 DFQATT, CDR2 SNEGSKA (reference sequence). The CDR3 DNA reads TGCAGTGCTAGGAAGGCGGGAGGGCCGGGAAATGAGCAGTTCTTC. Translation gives CSARKAGGPGNEQFF.

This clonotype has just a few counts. CDR3 bases: TGCAGCGTTGAAGGGTCCCAGGGGGGGAGGACTGAAGCTTTCTTT. Residues: CSVEGSQGGRTEAFF. V gene TRBV29-1 combines with J gene TRBJ1-1; TRBD1 aligns across 7 bases. The CDR3 has 15 amino acids. V trimming: 1 base; J trimming: 5 bases; junction bases outside the gene matches: 10. Germline V gives CDR1 SQVTM, CDR2 ANQGSEA.

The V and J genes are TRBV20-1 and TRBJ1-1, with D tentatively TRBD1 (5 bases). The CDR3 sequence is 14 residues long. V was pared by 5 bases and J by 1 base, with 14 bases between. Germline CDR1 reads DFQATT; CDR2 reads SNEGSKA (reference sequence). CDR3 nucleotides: TGCAGTGCTGACCGGGGGGGGACGAACACTGAAGCTTTCTTT. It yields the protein CSADRGGTNTEAFF.

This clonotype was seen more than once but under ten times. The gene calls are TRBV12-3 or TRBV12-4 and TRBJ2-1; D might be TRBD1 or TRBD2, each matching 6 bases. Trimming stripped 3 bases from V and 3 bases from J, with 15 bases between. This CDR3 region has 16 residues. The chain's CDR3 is CASSFMGGQIYNEQFF. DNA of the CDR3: TGTGCCAGCAGTTTTATGGGGGGACAAATCTACAATGAGCAGTTCTTC.

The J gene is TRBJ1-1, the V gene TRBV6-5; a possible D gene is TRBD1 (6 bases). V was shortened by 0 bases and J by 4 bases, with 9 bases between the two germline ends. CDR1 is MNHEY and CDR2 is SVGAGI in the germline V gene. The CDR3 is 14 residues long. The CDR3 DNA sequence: TGTGCCAGCAGTTACTCGAGGGGGGCCACTGAAGCTTTCTTT. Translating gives CASSYSRGATEAFF.

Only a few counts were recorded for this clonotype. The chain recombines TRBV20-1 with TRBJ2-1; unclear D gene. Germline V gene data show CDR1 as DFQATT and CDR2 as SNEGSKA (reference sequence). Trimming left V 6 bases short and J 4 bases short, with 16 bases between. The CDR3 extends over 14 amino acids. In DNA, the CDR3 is TGCAGTGCCCCGACGTTAGGGTCTTACAATGAGCAGTTCTTC. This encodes CSAPTLGSYNEQFF.

The CDR3 coding sequence is TGCGCCAGCAGCCCCGGTCAGGTTGACAACACTGAAGCTTTCTTT. Translated: CASSPGQVDNTEAFF. This chain uses TRBV4-1 with TRBJ1-1; D gene uncertain. The V gene lost 4 bases and the J gene lost 2 bases, with 14 bases spanning the gap. Germline CDR1 and CDR2: MGHRA and YSYEKL. The CDR3 runs 15 residues.

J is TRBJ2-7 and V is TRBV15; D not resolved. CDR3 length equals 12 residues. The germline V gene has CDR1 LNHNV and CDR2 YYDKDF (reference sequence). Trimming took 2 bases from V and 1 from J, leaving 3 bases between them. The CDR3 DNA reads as TGTGCCACCAGCAGATCATCCTACGAGCAGTACTTC. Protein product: CATSRSSYEQYF.

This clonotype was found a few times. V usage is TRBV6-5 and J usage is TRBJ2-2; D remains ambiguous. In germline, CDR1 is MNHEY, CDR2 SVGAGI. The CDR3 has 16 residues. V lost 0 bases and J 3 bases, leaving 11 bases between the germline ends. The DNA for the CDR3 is TGTGCCAGCAGTTACTCGGCCAACTCCTACACCGGGGAGCTGTTTTTT. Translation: CASSYSANSYTGELFF.

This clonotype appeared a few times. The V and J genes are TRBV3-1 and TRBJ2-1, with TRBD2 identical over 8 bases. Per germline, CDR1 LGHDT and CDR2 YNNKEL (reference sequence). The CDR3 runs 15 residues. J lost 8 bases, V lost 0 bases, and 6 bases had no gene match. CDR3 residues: CASSQEAGVIHEQFF. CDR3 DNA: TGTGCCAGCAGCCAAGAAGCGGGAGTAATCCATGAGCAGTTCTTC.

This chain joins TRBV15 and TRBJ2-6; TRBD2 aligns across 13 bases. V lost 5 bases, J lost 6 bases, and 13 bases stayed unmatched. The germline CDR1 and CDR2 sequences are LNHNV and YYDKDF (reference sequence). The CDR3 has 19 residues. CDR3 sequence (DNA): TGTGCCACCAGCCGCAAACTAGCGGGAGGGAGTTATTTGGCCAACGTCCTGACTTTC. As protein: CATSRKLAGGSYLANVLTF. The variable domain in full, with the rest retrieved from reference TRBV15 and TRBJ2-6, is DAMVIQNPRYQVTQFGKPVTLSCSQTLNHNVMYWYQQKSSQAPKLLFHYYDKDFNNEADTPDNFQSRRPNTSFCFLDIRSPGLGDTAMYLCATSRKLAGGSYLANVLTFGAGSRLTVL.

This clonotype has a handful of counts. The CDR3 coding sequence is TGTGCCACCAGCAGAGACAGGGGCCGCCACTCCTACGAGCAGTACTTC. It specifies CATSRDRGRHSYEQYF. The gene calls are TRBV15 and TRBJ2-7, with a possible D match to TRBD1 (6 bases). CDR1 is LNHNV, CDR2 YYDKDF, per germline (reference sequence). This CDR3 has 16 residues. V was pared by 0 bases and J by 0 bases, with 12 bases between.

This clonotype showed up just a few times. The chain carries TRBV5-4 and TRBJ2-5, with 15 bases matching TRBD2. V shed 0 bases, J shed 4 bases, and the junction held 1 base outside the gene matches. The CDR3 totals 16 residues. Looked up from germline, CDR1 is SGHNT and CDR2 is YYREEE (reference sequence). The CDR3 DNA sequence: TGTGCCAGCAGCTTGGAGGGACTAGCGGGAGGAGAGACCCAGTACTTC. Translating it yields CASSLEGLAGGETQYF.

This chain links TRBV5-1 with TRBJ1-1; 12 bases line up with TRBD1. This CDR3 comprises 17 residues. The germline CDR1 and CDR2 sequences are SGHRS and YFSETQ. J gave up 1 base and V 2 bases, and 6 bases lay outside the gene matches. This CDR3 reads CASSFGTGGVGNTEAFF. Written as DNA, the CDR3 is TGCGCCAGCAGCTTCGGGACAGGGGGCGTGGGGAACACTGAAGCTTTCTTT.

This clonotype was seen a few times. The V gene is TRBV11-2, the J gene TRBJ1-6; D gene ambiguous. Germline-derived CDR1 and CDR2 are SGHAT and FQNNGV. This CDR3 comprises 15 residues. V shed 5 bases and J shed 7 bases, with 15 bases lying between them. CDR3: CASSPSRDLNSPLHF. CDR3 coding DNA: TGTGCCAGCAGCCCTAGCCGGGATCTAAATTCACCCCTCCACTTT. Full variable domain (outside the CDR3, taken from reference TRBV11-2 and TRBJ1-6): EAGVAQSPRYKIIEKRQSVAFWCNPISGHATLYWYQQILGQGPKLLIQFQNNGVVDDSQLPKDRFSAERLKGVDSTLKIQPAKLEDSAVYLCASSPSRDLNSPLHFGNGTRLTVT.

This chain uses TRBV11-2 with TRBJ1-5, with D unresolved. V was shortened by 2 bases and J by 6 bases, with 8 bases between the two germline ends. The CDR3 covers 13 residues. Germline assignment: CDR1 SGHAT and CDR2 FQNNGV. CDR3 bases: TGTGCCAGCAGCTTATCGGAGAGTCAGCCCCAGCATTTT. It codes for CASSLSESQPQHF.

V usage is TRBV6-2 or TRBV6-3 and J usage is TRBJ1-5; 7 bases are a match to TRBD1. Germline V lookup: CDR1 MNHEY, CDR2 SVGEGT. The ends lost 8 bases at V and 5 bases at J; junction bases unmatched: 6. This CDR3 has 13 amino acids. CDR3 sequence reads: CASRDSDHQPQHF. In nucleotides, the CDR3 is TGTGCCAGCCGGGACAGCGACCATCAGCCCCAGCATTTT.

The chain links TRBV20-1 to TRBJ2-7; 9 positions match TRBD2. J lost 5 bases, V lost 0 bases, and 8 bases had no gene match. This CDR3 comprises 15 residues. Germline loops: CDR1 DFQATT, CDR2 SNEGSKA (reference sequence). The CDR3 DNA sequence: TGCAGTGCTAGAGACCCTAGCGGGGCCGTTGACGAGCAGTACTTC. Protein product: CSARDPSGAVDEQYF.

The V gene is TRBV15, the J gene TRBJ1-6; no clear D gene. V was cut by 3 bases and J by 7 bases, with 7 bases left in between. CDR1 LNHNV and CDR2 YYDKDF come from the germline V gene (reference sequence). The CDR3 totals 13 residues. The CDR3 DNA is TGTGCCACCAGCAGGGAAGTAAATTCACCCCTCCACTTT. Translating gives CATSREVNSPLHF.

Here the CDR3 reads CSVGDGTYEQYF. CDR3 DNA sequence: TGCAGCGTTGGGGACGGCACTTACGAGCAGTACTTC. J is TRBJ2-7 and V is TRBV29-1; either TRBD1 or TRBD2 may fit D (5 bases each). This CDR3 comprises 12 residues. Germline lookup yields CDR1 SQVTM and CDR2 ANQGSEA. Trimming shortened V by 4 bases and J by 4 bases, and 11 bases separated the two germline ends.

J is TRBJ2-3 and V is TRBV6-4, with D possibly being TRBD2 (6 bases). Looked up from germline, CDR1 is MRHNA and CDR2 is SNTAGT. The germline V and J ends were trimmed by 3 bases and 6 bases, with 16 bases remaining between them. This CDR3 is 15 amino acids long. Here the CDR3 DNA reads TGTGCCAGCAGTGAGTCGGCCGGGGGTACCGATACGCAGTATTTT. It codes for CASSESAGGTDTQYF.

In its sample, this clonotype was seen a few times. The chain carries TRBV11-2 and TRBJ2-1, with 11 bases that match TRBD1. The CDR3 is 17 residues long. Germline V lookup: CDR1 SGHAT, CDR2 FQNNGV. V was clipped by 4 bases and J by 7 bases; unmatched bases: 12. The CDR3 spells CASSYRGSGTGGNEQFF. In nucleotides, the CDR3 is TGTGCCAGCAGCTATAGAGGCTCCGGGACAGGGGGGAATGAGCAGTTCTTC.

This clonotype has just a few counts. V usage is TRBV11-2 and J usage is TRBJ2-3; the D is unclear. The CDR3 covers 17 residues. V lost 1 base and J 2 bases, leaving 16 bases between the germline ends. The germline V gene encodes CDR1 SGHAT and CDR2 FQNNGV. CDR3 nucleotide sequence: TGTGCCAGCAGCTTAGTTTCTAGTTGGCAGATCACAGATACGCAGTATTTT. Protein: CASSLVSSWQITDTQYF.